This T cell receptor (beta chain) was recorded in a study of blood T cells in healthy people across ages. Study-wide findings and caveats: Age showed a roughly linear inverse relationship with TCR beta diversity per million T cells.

This clonotype occurred a few times. Its antigen is undetermined. Alongside a J-beta primer mix, a sample-barcoded 5' primer served in a second PCR lasting about 7 to 11 cycles. TCRdb analysed the 5' RACE reads with MiXCR anew, one entry per CDR3 protein. Among some 700,000 distinct CDR3 sequences, about 40% were seen once, and the ten largest hold roughly 19%. This TCR was recovered from an older woman in good health. The sequenced sample consisted of blood.

CDR3 sequence: CSATRGGLEQYF. In DNA, the CDR3 is TGCAGTGCGACCCGGGGGGGACTCGAGCAGTACTTC. The chain employs TRBV20-1 and TRBJ2-7, with 8 bases that match TRBD2. The CDR3 contains 12 residues. V lost 6 bases and J lost 6; bases outside the gene matches: 7. Germline CDR1 and CDR2: DFQATT and SNEGSKA (reference sequence).